This T cell receptor (beta chain) was captured by sequencing in a study of OX40 agonist ivuxolimab in advanced cancers. With regard to this clone: Its target is not known.

Germline CDR1 and CDR2: SGHDN and FVKESK. V lost 0 bases, J lost 4 bases, and 15 bases lay in between. The length of the CDR3 is 16 residues. Using immunoSEQ multiplex PCR, the repertoire was profiled, and TCRdb retains in-frame clones only, with some absent. The top ten hold more than 8.5% of the sample, which has about 90,000 clones, about 90% seen once. The study, taken as a whole, reports: The investigators did not determine what antigen specificity the expanded peripheral T cells had. Some nonresponders additionally presented with little normalized T-cell clonal expansion. Individuals who were partial responders at 0.1-3.0 mg/kg had clonal expansion that ranked among the lowest.

This sequence originates from an adult with an advanced solid tumor such as melanoma, head and neck, liver or kidney cancer. The sample was CD4+ or CD8+ T cells sorted from blood, taken in a trial of the OX40 agonist ivuxolimab. This chain links TRBV14 with TRBJ2-5; the D gene is possibly TRBD2 (5 bases). The CDR3 protein is CASSQETTYNAETQYF. Written as DNA, the CDR3 is TGTGCCAGCAGCCAAGAGACTACGTATAATGCAGAGACCCAGTACTTC.